This section outlines one TCR beta chain sequence together with its context. Its antigen is unknown. No clone much larger than this one lies a single base away; base qualities are absent. From the germline V gene, CDR1 is SNHLY and CDR2 is FYNNEI. The CDR3, from cysteine to phenylalanine, totals 17 residues. CDR3 DNA only is kept here, 51 bases in frame from base 1. Trimmed from V: 5 bases; trimmed from J: 4 bases; junction bases lacking a gene match: 10. Collaborating institutions collected whole blood in K2EDTA tubes following their own protocols. For TCRbeta analysis, collaborator samples were shipped as frozen whole blood, as isolated PBMCs, or as DNA extracted from either sample type. The sample comes from a study of blood T cell repertoires in COVID-19 (dated by TCRdb to between 2020 and 2021). In terms of the full investigation: Collaborator samples came from the United States, Italy and Spain and covered acute and convalescent phases of COVID-19. Subjects who had been exposed to COVID-19, were actively infected with it, or had recovered from it provided the deeply sampled blood TCRbeta repertoires that made up the dataset. The repertoires were released in a freely available public database meant as a resource for research on the immune response to SARS-CoV-2. The prospective study material was composed of cDNA or gDNA derived from T cells, B-cell-depleted T cells, or PBMCs. HLA class I and class II types, where available, came from metadata supplied by the sample provider rather than from assay-based typing. The sample metadata nearly always contained a de-identified subject ID, COVID-19 status, age in years and sex. The samples were drawn from the first 160 participants of the ongoing ImmuneRACE study and from 950 to 1,500 subjects provided by 6 global collaborators. General study outcomes and caveats: The amount of clinical and demographic metadata varied by source and participant and was provided uncurated.

TCRbeta CDR3 regions were amplified from genomic DNA using the immunoSEQ Assay, a bias-controlled multiplex PCR. In the authors' own workflow: Within the assay, amplification of reference gene primers was used to estimate how many nucleated cells each sample contained. Sequence reads were collapsed and filtered to measure the absolute abundance of every unique TCRbeta CDR3 rearrangement. For each sample, productive Simpson clonality was calculated as the square root of Simpson's diversity index over productive rearrangements. The source is immuneACCESS, and TCRdb retained only in-frame sequences with V and J called. Part of the clones is not carried over; for the studies checked, unresolved V genes explain less than half of this, and the remainder is unexplained. That table gives V, J and clone size, and the DNA gave D and trimming. In this sample the table shows more than 150,000 clones, around 87% of which occur a single time. The ten largest clones take up nearly 2.5% of the sample.

Sample: peripheral blood. This chain is built from TRBV2 and TRBJ2-2, with TRBD2 matching 10 junction bases. The TCR was taken from a man aged 35 to 55 with active or convalescent COVID-19. The CDR3 protein: CASSSTGTSVSTGELFF. In nucleotide form, the sequence is TGTGCCAGCAGTTCCACTGGGACTAGCGTGAGCACCGGGGAGCTGTTTTTT.